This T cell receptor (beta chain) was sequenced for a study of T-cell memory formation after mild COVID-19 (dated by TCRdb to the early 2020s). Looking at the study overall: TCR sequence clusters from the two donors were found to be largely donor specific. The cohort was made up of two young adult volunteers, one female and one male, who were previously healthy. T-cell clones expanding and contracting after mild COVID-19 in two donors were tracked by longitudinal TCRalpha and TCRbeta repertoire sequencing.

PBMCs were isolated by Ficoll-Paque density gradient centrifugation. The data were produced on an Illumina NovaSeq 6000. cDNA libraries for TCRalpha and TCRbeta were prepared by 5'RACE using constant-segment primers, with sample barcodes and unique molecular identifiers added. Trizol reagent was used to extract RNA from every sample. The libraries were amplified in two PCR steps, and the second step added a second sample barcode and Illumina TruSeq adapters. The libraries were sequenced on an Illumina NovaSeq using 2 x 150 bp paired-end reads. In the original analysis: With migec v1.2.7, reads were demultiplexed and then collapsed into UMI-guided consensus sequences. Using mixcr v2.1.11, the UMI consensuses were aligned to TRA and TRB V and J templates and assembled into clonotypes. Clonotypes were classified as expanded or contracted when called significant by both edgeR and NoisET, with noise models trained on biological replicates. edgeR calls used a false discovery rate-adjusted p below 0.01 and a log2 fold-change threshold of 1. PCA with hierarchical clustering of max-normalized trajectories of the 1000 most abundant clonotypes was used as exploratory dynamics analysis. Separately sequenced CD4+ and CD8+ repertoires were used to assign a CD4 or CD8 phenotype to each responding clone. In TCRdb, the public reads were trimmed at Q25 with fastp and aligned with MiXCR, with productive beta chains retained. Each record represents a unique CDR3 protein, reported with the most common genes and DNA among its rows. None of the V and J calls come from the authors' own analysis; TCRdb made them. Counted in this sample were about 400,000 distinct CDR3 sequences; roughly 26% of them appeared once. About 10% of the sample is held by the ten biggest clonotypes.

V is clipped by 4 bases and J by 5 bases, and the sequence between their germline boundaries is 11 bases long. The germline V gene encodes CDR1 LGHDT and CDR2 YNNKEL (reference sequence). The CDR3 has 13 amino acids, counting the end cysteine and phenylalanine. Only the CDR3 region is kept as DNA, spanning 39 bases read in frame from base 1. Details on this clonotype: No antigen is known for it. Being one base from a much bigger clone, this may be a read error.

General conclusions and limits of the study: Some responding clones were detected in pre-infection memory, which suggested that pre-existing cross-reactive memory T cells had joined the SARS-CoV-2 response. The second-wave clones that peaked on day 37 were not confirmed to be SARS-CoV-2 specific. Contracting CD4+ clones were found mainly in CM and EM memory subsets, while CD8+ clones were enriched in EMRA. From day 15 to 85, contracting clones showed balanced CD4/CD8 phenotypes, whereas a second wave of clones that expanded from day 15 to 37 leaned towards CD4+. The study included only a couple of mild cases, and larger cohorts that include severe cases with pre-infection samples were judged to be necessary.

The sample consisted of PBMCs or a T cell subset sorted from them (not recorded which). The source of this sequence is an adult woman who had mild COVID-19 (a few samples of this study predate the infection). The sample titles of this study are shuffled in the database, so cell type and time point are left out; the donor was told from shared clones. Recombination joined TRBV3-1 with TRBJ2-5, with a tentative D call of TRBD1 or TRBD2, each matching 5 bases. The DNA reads TGTGCCAGCAGCCGACTATGGGGGGAGACCCAGTACTTC. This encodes CASSRLWGETQYF.